What follows is one TCR beta chain and its context. Its antigen is unidentified. The CDR3 ends on some other residue instead of the conserved phenylalanine or tryptophan, so this is likely a read error. TCRbeta libraries were built with three rounds of nested PCR, modified from ARM-PCR. TCRdb ran MiXCR on the multiplex PCR reads and lists one entry per CDR3 protein. The data show some 100,000 distinct CDR3 sequences, with approximately 60% seen just once and about 19% held by the top ten. The data were obtained in a study of tumor and adjacent non-tumor tissue in lung cancer. Findings and caveats of the study: Top 100 clones took a larger repertoire share in normal lung. Tumor tissue had significantly higher TCR diversity than normal lung.

This CDR3 contains 15 residues. Germline CDR1 reads MNHEY; CDR2 reads SVGAGI. RNA was extracted from bulk tissue without any cell sorting. More than 3 cm separated this lung sample from the edge of the tumor. This chain connects TRBV6-5 to TRBJ2-5; 9 bases map to TRBD2. The origin of this receptor is a man aged 30 to 45 with non-small cell lung cancer. Material for sequencing was distant non-tumor lung tissue. For the CDR3, the DNA is TGTACCAGCAGTGTCGGGACTAGCAGGGGAGAGACCCAGTACTGC. It encodes CTSSVGTSRGETQYC.